These 8 T cell receptor beta chains came from one sample sequenced in a study of Ad26.COV2.S vaccination and SARS-CoV-2 variants. Only in-frame clones appear in the TCRdb table, and some are missing; sequencing was by immunoSEQ multiplex PCR. The data contain 450,000 to 550,000 clones, 80% to 90% of them singletons. Treatment described: roughly 18 received Ad26.COV2.S at low or high dose, single or two shots; 5 received placebo; per-sample allocation not given. Collection of the samples took place on day 63 after the first injection of vaccine or placebo. The material sequenced was peripheral blood, taken in a trial of Ad26.COV2.S vaccine versus placebo. Source of these receptors: a person aged 18-65 years who received the Ad26.COV2.S COVID-19 vaccine or a placebo.

This sequence joins TRBV6-5 and TRBJ1-2; 8 bases map to TRBD1. Losses at the gene ends were 9 bases for V and 6 bases for J; bases not matched to a gene: 15. Germline CDR1 MNHEY, CDR2 SVGAGI. The CDR3 has 15 residues. CDR3 protein: CARPTGGSRGNGYTF. The CDR3 region has the DNA TGTGCCAGGCCTACAGGGGGGTCCCGAGGAAATGGCTACACCTTC.

The CDR3: CASSQAPHDGSGANVLTF. The CDR3 coding sequence is TGCGCCAGCAGCCAAGCACCCCATGATGGCTCCGGGGCCAACGTCCTGACTTTC. The V and J genes are TRBV4-3 and TRBJ2-6; D not resolved. Germline CDR1 reads LGHNA; CDR2 reads YSLEER. CDR3 length equals 18 residues. V gave up 1 base and J gave up 4 bases, with 17 bases separating them.

The J gene is TRBJ2-1, the V gene TRBV7-2; D gene ambiguous. This CDR3 has 13 amino acids. Per the germline V gene, CDR1 is SGHTA and CDR2 is FQGNSA. Trimming took 2 bases from V and 8 from J, leaving 10 bases between them. CDR3: CASSLPRAHEQFF. The CDR3 DNA follows: TGTGCCAGCAGCTTACCCAGAGCGCATGAGCAGTTCTTC.

The chain uses TRBV11-2 and TRBJ2-3; D tentatively reads TRBD1 or TRBD2 (7 bases each). CDR1 is SGHAT, CDR2 FQNNGV, per germline. V shed 5 bases and J shed 5 bases, with 11 bases lying between them. The CDR3 contains 13 residues. CDR3 bases: TGTGCCAGCAGCCCAGGGGGGGGAGATACGCAGTATTTT. This gives the protein CASSPGGGDTQYF.

This clone was detected only once. V is TRBV13 and J is TRBJ2-7; the match to TRBD1 covers 7 bases. The germline gives CDR1 PRHDT, CDR2 FYEKMQ (reference sequence). The CDR3 covers 17 residues. V was clipped by 5 bases and J by 3 bases; unmatched bases: 16. The CDR3 loop is CASSRLTRKGQHYEQYF. CDR3 in DNA: TGTGCCAGCAGCCGACTCACTAGGAAGGGACAGCACTACGAGCAGTACTTC.

The chain couples TRBV27 to TRBJ1-1; the match to TRBD1 covers 7 bases. The CDR3 sequence is 13 residues long. After removal of 6 bases from V and 5 bases from J, the junction contained 6 bases not matched to a gene. The germline V gene has CDR1 MNHEY and CDR2 SMNVEV (reference sequence). The CDR3, as DNA: TGTGCCAGCAGGACAGGGTTGAGGACTGAAGCTTTCTTT. Its protein is CASRTGLRTEAFF.

J is TRBJ2-6 and V is TRBV6-5; D unresolved. CDR1 is MNHEY, CDR2 SVGAGI, per germline. V gave up 7 bases and J gave up 0 bases, with 10 bases separating them. The CDR3 totals 15 residues. CDR3 nucleotides: TGTGCCAGCATTCTTACCAGCTCTGGGGCCAACGTCCTGACTTTC. Its protein product is CASILTSSGANVLTF.

The chain employs TRBV24-1 and TRBJ2-5; D remains ambiguous. Germline lookup yields CDR1 KGHDR and CDR2 SFDVKD. Trimming cost V 4 bases and J 2 bases, with 4 bases left between them. The CDR3 has 12 residues. CDR3 nucleotides: TGTGCCACCAGTGACTATCAAGAGACCCAGTACTTC. It yields the protein CATSDYQETQYF.